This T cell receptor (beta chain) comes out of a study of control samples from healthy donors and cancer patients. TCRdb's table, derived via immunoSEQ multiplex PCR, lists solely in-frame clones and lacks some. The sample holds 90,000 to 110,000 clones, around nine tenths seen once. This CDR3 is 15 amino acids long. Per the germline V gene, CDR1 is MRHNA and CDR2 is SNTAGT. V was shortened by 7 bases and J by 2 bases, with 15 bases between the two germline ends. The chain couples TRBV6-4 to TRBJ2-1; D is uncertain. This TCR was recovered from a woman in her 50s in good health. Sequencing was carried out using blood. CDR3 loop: CASTPGIETYNEQFF. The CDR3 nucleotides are TGTGCCAGCACCCCCGGAATAGAAACCTACAATGAGCAGTTCTTC.